This T cell receptor beta chain was sequenced in a study of vaccination and CD4 T cells after COVID-19. Background on the study: Post-COVID sampling occurred a median around 100 days after diagnosis (range 35 to 161). Control cultures used a CEFX viral epitope pool, an HIV-1 Nef peptide pool, or no peptide.

Concerning this clonotype: Its antigen remains unknown.

Treatment in this sample: approximately 9-day PBMC culture with coronavirus spike peptide pools or control peptides (ViraFEST assay). The length of the CDR3 is 14 residues. V dropped 7 bases and J dropped 3; count of bases not matched to a gene: 7. The Oncomine TCR Beta short-read assay sequenced DNA from cultured CD4+ T cells. The genomic DNA was obtained from cultured CD4+ T cells by extraction with the QIAamp micro DNA kit. MiXCR, run by TCRdb on the PCR reads, gives a single entry per CDR3 protein. The sample records almost 20,000 distinct CDR3 sequences, about 40% being singletons. The J gene is TRBJ2-7, the V gene TRBV12-3 or TRBV12-4, with 9 bases that match TRBD1. Sequences were derived from CD4+ T cells from blood, cultured in vitro, sampled before SARS-CoV-2 vaccination. The sequence derives from a human donor who received a COVID-19 vaccine. CDR3 nucleotide sequence: TGTGCCAGCAACAGGGGACAGGGAGGCTACGAGCAGTACTTC. This encodes CASNRGQGGYEQYF.